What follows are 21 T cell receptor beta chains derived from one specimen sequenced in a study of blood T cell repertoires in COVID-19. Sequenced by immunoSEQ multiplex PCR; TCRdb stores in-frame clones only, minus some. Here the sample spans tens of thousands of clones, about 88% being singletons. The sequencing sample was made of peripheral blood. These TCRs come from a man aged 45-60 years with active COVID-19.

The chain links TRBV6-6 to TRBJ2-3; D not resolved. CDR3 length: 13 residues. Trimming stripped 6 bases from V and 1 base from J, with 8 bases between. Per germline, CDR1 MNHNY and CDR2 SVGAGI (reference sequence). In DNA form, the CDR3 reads TGTGCCAGCAGGTACCTCGGCACAGATACGCAGTATTTT. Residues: CASRYLGTDTQYF.

The CDR3 DNA is TGTGCCAGCAGGGGGGCCGTGAACACTGAAGCTTTCTTT. This translates into CASRGAVNTEAFF. The V gene is TRBV6-4, the J gene TRBJ1-1; D may be TRBD1 (6 bases). This CDR3 comprises 13 residues. Germline V CDR1 and CDR2: MRHNA, SNTAGT. V was cut by 6 bases and J by 0 bases, with 8 bases left in between.

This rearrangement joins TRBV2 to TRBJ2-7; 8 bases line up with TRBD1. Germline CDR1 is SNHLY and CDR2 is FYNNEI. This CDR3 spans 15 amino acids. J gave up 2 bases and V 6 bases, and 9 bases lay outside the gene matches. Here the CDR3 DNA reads TGTGCCAGCAGGGAGGACAGGGCGGGGCCCTACGAGCAGTACTTC. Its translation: CASREDRAGPYEQYF.

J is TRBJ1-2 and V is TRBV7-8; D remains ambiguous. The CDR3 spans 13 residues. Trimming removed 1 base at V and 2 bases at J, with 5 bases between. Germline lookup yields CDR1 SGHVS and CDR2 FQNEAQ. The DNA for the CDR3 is TGTGCCAGCAGCTTAGGCGGGAACTATGGCTACACCTTC. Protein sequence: CASSLGGNYGYTF.

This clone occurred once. In DNA form, the CDR3 reads TGTGCCAGCGAGTGGGGAGGAGGAGGGTTTCGCACCGGGGAGCTGTTTTTT. Its translation: CASEWGGGGFRTGELFF. This chain links TRBV7-6 with TRBJ2-2, with a tentative D call TRBD2 (6 bases). The CDR3 has 17 residues. Per the germline V gene, CDR1 is SGHVS and CDR2 is FNYEAQ. Trimming left V 8 bases short and J 4 bases short, with 23 bases between.

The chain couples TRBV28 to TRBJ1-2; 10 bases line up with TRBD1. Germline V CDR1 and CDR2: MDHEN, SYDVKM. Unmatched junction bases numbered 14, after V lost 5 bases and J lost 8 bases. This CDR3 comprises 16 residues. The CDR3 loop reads CASSATGTGVWRGYTF. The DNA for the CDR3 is TGTGCCAGCAGTGCAACCGGGACAGGGGTATGGAGGGGCTACACCTTC.

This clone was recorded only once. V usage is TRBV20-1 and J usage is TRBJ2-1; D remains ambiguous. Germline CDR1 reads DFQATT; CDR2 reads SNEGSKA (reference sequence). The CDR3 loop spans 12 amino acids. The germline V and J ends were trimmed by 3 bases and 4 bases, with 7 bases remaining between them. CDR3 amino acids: CSASVRYNEQFF. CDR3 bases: TGCAGTGCTAGTGTCCGGTACAATGAGCAGTTCTTC.

The CDR3: CASSKGRGREQYF. As DNA, the CDR3 is TGTGCCAGCAGTAAAGGGCGGGGGAGGGAGCAGTACTTC. The chain couples TRBV6-2 or TRBV6-3 to TRBJ2-7; 7 bases line up with TRBD2. V lost 5 bases, J lost 7 bases, and 8 bases stayed unmatched. This CDR3 comprises 13 residues. Germline V gene data show CDR1 as MNHEY and CDR2 as SVGEGT.

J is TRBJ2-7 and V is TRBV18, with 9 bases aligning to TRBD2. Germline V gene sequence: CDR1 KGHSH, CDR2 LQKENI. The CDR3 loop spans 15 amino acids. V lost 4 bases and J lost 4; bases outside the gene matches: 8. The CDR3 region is CASSREGGRVYEQYF. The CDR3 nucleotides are TGTGCCAGCTCACGAGAGGGCGGGAGGGTTTACGAGCAGTACTTC.

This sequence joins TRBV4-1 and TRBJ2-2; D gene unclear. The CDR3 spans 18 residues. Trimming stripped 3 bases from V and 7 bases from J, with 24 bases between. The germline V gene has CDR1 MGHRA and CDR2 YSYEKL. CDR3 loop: CASSHTTPAGIRGGELFF. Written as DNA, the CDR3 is TGCGCCAGCAGCCACACAACCCCGGCAGGAATCCGTGGCGGGGAGCTGTTTTTT.

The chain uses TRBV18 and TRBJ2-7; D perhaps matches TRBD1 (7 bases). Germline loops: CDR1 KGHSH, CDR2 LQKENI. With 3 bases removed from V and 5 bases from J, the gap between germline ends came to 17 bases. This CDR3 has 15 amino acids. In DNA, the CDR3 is TGTGCCAGCTCACCTTCCAGGGGGGAAAGGCACGAGCAGTACTTC. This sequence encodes CASSPSRGERHEQYF. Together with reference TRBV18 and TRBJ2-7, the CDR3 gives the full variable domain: NAGVMQNPRHLVRRRGQEARLRCSPMKGHSHVYWYRQLPEEGLKFMVYLQKENIIDESGMPKERFSAEFPKEGPSILRIQQVVRGDSAAYFCASSPSRGERHEQYFGPGTRLTVT.

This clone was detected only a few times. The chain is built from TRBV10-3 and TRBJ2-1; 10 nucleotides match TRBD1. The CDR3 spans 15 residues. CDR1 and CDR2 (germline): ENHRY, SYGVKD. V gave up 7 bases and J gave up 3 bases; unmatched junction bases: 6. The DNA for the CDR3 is TGTGCCATCAAGACCGGGACAGGGGACTACAATGAGCAGTTCTTC. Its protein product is CAIKTGTGDYNEQFF.

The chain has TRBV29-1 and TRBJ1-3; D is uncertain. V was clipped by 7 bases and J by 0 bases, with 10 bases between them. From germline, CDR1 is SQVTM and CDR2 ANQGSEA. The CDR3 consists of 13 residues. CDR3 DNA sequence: TGCAGCGCCTCGGGAACCTCTGGAAACACCATATATTTT. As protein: CSASGTSGNTIYF.

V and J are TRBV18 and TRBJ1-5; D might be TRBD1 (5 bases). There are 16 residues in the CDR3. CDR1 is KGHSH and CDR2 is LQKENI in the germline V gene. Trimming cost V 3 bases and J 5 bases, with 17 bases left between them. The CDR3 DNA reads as TGTGCCAGCTCACCGAGGCAGGGAAAGGGTGATCAGCCCCAGCATTTT. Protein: CASSPRQGKGDQPQHF.

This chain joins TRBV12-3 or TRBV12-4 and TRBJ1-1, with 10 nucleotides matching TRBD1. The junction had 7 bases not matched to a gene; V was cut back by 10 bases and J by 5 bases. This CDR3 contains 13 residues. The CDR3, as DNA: TGTGCCACCAACGACAGGGGGCTAACTGAAGCTTTCTTT. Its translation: CATNDRGLTEAFF.

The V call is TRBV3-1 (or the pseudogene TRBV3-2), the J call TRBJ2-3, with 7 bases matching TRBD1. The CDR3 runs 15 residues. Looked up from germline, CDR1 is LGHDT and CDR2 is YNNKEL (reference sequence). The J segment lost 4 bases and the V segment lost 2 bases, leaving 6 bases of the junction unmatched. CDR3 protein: CASSQSVTGSDTQYF. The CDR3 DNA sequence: TGTGCCAGCAGCCAAAGTGTGACAGGGTCAGATACGCAGTATTTT.

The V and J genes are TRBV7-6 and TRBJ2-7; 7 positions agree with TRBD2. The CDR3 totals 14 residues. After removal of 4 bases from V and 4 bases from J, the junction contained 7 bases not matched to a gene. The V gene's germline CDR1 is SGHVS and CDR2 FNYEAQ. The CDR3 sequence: CASSSGGGDYEQYF. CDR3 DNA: TGTGCCAGCAGCTCCGGCGGGGGTGATTACGAGCAGTACTTC.

The CDR3 reads CASSGKGADETQYF. DNA for the CDR3: TGTGCCAGCAGCGGAAAGGGGGCGGACGAGACCCAGTACTTC. The chain joins TRBV13 to TRBJ2-5; TRBD1 matches at 7 bases. Germline V gene data show CDR1 as PRHDT and CDR2 as FYEKMQ (reference sequence). J lost 5 bases, V lost 5 bases, and 8 bases had no gene match. The CDR3 covers 14 residues.

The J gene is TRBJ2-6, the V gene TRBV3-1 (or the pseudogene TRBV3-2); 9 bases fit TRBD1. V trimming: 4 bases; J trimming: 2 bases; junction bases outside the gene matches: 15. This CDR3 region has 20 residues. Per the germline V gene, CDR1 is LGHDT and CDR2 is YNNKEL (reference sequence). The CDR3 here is CASSLPSYRGRFTGANVLTF. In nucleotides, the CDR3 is TGTGCCAGCAGCCTCCCCTCCTACAGGGGGCGTTTCACTGGGGCCAACGTCCTGACTTTC.

The CDR3 region is CASSEGLPNTEAFF. CDR3 sequence (DNA): TGTGCCAGCAGTGAAGGACTCCCTAACACTGAAGCTTTCTTT. The chain links TRBV6-1 to TRBJ1-1; D is ambiguous. Trimming took 1 base from V and 2 from J, leaving 8 bases between them. This CDR3 contains 14 residues. Germline CDR1 reads MNHNS; CDR2 reads SASEGT.

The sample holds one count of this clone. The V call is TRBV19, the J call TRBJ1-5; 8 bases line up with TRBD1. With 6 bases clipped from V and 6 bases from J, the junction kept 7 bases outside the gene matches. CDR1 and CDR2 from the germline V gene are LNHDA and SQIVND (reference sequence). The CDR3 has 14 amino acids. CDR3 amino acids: CASRNRGMAQPQHF. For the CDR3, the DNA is TGTGCCAGTAGAAACAGGGGGATGGCTCAGCCCCAGCATTTT.